The 14 T cell receptor beta chains in this list originate from one sample, sequenced in a study of regulatory T cells in long-lasting Graves disease. Documented time point: persistent/refractory GD, antithyroid drugs over 5 years with positive TRAb. Researchers made the TCR library from RNA that was extracted from PBMCs. According to the study, TCR beta libraries were built with iRepertoire HTBI primers and CDR3-region Arm-PCR. MiXCR was run by TCRdb on the multiplex PCR reads, yielding one entry per CDR3 protein. The table records 310,000 or so distinct CDR3 sequences, around 20% of them present only once. Here the sequenced sample was peripheral blood mononuclear cells (PBMCs), taken when the disease was refractory, from a patient treated with antithyroid drugs. The source is a female donor with Graves disease.

This clonotype was detected ten times or more. The chain joins TRBV10-3 to TRBJ2-7, with D possibly being TRBD2 (5 bases). V was trimmed by 4 bases and J by 1 base, leaving 11 bases between them. Germline lookup yields CDR1 ENHRY and CDR2 SYGVKD. The CDR3 sequence is 14 residues long. The CDR3 sequence: CAISGSGGSYEQYF. CDR3 sequence (DNA): TGTGCCATCAGTGGGTCCGGAGGTTCCTACGAGCAGTACTTC.

The chain uses TRBV4-3 and TRBJ2-6; D gene unclear. Looked up from germline, CDR1 is LGHNA and CDR2 is YSLEER. V gave up 0 bases and J gave up 0 bases, with 15 bases separating them. The CDR3 has 19 amino acids. CDR3 in DNA: TGCGCCAGCAGCCAAGAAACGGCCTCTGAATCCTCTGGGGCCAACGTCCTGACTTTC. Its translation: CASSQETASESSGANVLTF.

This clonotype was recorded many times. The chain combines TRBV11-2 with TRBJ2-7, with a possible D match to TRBD2 (7 bases). The germline V and J ends were trimmed by 6 bases and 5 bases, with 14 bases remaining between them. This CDR3 is built from 13 residues. In germline, CDR1 is SGHAT, CDR2 FQNNGV. This CDR3 is CASRGGLADEQYF. The DNA of the CDR3 is TGTGCCAGCAGGGGGGGGCTAGCGGACGAGCAGTACTTC. Full variable domain (missing parts from reference TRBV11-2 and TRBJ2-7): EAGVAQSPRYKIIEKRQSVAFWCNPISGHATLYWYQQILGQGPKLLIQFQNNGVVDDSQLPKDRFSAERLKGVDSTLKIQPAKLEDSAVYLCASRGGLADEQYFGPGTRLTVT.

V and J are TRBV6-1 and TRBJ1-1; possibly TRBD1 for D (5 bases). V dropped 7 bases and J dropped 4 bases, with 16 bases sitting between them. Germline assignment: CDR1 MNHNS and CDR2 SASEGT. The CDR3 is 14 amino acids. The CDR3 loop reads CASTRPAGGTEAFF. The CDR3 nucleotides are TGTGCCAGCACTCGTCCGGCCGGGGGCACTGAAGCTTTCTTT.

Only one count was recorded for this clonotype. The V call is TRBV11-2, the J call TRBJ2-3; possible D gene TRBD1, 6 bases. Per the germline V gene, CDR1 is SGHAT and CDR2 is FQNNGV. V shed 5 bases and J shed 5 bases, with 17 bases lying between them. The CDR3 extends over 15 amino acids. Here the CDR3 reads CASSPQGSLLDTQYF. Written as DNA, the CDR3 is TGTGCCAGCAGCCCCCAGGGGAGCTTGCTAGATACGCAGTATTTT.

This clonotype was seen only a few times. The J gene is TRBJ2-7, the V gene TRBV15; D uncertain. V was pared by 2 bases and J by 0 bases, with 5 bases between. CDR3 size: 13 residues. Germline V gene sequence: CDR1 LNHNV, CDR2 YYDKDF (reference sequence). The CDR3 DNA follows: TGTGCCACCAGCAGACAGAGCTCCTACGAGCAGTACTTC. Its protein product is CATSRQSSYEQYF.

This chain connects TRBV20-1 to TRBJ1-1, with D maybe TRBD1 (5 bases). Germline loops: CDR1 DFQATT, CDR2 SNEGSKA (reference sequence). V lost 5 bases and J 7 bases, leaving 17 bases between the germline ends. The CDR3 has 13 amino acids. CDR3 sequence reads: CSAPKIGHLEAFF. The CDR3 coding sequence is TGCAGTGCTCCGAAAATTGGACACCTTGAAGCTTTCTTT.

This clonotype showed up many times. The V gene is TRBV7-2, the J gene TRBJ1-6; 9 bases are shared with TRBD1. This CDR3 contains 16 residues. Per the germline V gene, CDR1 is SGHTA and CDR2 is FQGNSA. V lost 2 bases to trimming and J lost 10 bases; unmatched junction nucleotides: 9. CDR3 sequence (DNA): TGTGCCAGCAGCTTATGGAACAGGGGGCAAGGATCACCCCTCCACTTT. It codes for CASSLWNRGQGSPLHF.

This clonotype has a count of ten or more. The chain links TRBV10-3 to TRBJ1-6, with TRBD1 as a possible D gene (5 bases). The germline V gene has CDR1 ENHRY and CDR2 SYGVKD. The germline V and J ends were trimmed by 6 bases and 9 bases, with 15 bases remaining between them. The CDR3 runs to 14 residues. CDR3 sequence: CAISRAVFVSPLHF. The DNA of the CDR3 is TGTGCCATCAGCAGGGCAGTTTTTGTTTCACCCCTCCACTTT.

The gene calls are TRBV7-9 and TRBJ2-7; 11 bases match TRBD2. Per germline, CDR1 SEHNR and CDR2 FQNEAQ (reference sequence). The CDR3 length is 14 residues. V dropped 8 bases and J dropped 6; count of bases not matched to a gene: 9. Written as DNA, the CDR3 is TGTGCCAGCTCCTCGTCCGGGACTAGCGGCGAGCAGTACTTC. Translated: CASSSSGTSGEQYF.

The chain couples TRBV7-8 to TRBJ1-5; D gene ambiguous. V lost 5 bases to trimming and J lost 0 bases, with 11 bases between them. From germline, CDR1 is SGHVS and CDR2 FQNEAQ. The CDR3 spans 15 residues. The CDR3 spells CASSPGPYSNQPQHF. CDR3 nucleotide sequence: TGTGCCAGCAGCCCCGGCCCCTATAGCAATCAGCCCCAGCATTTT.

The table lists this clonotype with many counts. The CDR3 nucleotides are TGTGCCAGCACCAAAGAGGGAAGCAATCAGCCCCAGCATTTT. Residues: CASTKEGSNQPQHF. The genes are TRBV6-1 and TRBJ1-5; D remains ambiguous. Germline V lookup: CDR1 MNHNS, CDR2 SASEGT. Trimming stripped 7 bases from V and 1 base from J, with 11 bases between. CDR3 size: 14 residues.

This clonotype has a handful of counts. Here the CDR3 DNA reads TGTGCCAGCAGCGTAGGGGTAGCGGGGGTTAATGAGCAGTTCTTC. It yields the protein CASSVGVAGVNEQFF. V is TRBV9 and J is TRBJ2-1, with 9 bases identical to TRBD2. After removal of 0 bases from V and 7 bases from J, the junction contained 5 bases not matched to a gene. The germline gives CDR1 SGDLS, CDR2 YYNGEE. This CDR3 spans 15 amino acids.

This clonotype was seen only a few times. The rearrangement joins TRBV4-3 to TRBJ1-4; 7 bases line up with TRBD1. Losses at the gene ends were 1 base for V and 8 bases for J; bases not matched to a gene: 4. CDR3 length: 14 amino acids. CDR1 is LGHNA, CDR2 YSLEER, per germline. The CDR3 nucleotides read TGCGCCAGCAGCCAAGGACAGGGTGAAGAAAAACTGTTTTTT. Translated, it gives CASSQGQGEEKLFF.